This T cell receptor beta chain appears in the sequencing data of a study of cytomegalovirus exposure and HLA in healthy donors. In the study overall: Counted in an early data release were approximately 85 million unique TCRs from HLA-typed donors.

CDR3 length: 19 amino acids. Losses at the gene ends were 5 bases for V and 6 bases for J; bases not matched to a gene: 21. CDR1 and CDR2 (germline): SGHTA, FQGNSA. The table lists this clone with a count of one. Its target is unknown. PCR used 60 Vbeta primers and 13 Jbeta primers. Libraries were prepared by immunoSEQ multiplex PCR; TCRdb keeps only in-frame clonotypes and omits some of them. Seen here are some 130,000 clones, 76% observed once, and the top ten hold around 3%. Study observations and caveats: In a later analysis, common viral pathogens appeared linked to several of the most significant clusters. Later analysis associated a missense DCLRE1C variant with TCR beta V- and J-gene trimming.

The clonotype comes from a middle-aged man in good health and CMV-seronegative. Sequenced input: PBMCs. The rearrangement uses TRBV7-2 and TRBJ2-4; 8 bases fit TRBD2. The CDR3 here is CASSSRQSGGARVGNIQYF. The DNA for the CDR3 is TGTGCCAGCAGCAGTCGGCAGTCCGGGGGGGCGAGGGTCGGAAACATTCAGTACTTC. The full variable domain, completed using reference TRBV7-2 and TRBJ2-4, is GAGVSQSPSNKVTEKGKDVELRCDPISGHTALYWYRQSLGQGLEFLIYFQGNSAPDKSGLPSDRFSAERTGGSVSTLTIQRTQQEDSAVYLCASSSRQSGGARVGNIQYFGAGTRLSVL.